The sequence of this T cell receptor (beta chain) was determined in a study of neurological immune-mediated disorders (dated by TCRdb to between 2018 and 2021). Regarding the study in general: Peripheral blood TCR-beta repertoires from HTLV-I-associated myelopathy (HAM/TSP) patients, multiple sclerosis patients and healthy controls were compared by UMI-based sequencing. Alongside PBMC samples, the set of 80 to 130 TCR-beta libraries contained longitudinal samples, technical triplicates, and paired CD4+ and CD8+ T-cell subsets that had been sorted. Technical triplicate libraries were sequenced to precisely calculate how much the frequency of each individual clone varied. The cohort included 60 to 70 subjects: some 15 with HAM/TSP, about 34 with multiple sclerosis, and around 20 healthy controls.

The sample's time point, from its label and the paper: technical triplicate 2. For the unsorted PBMC libraries, 2 million PBMCs were stored in RNAlater at -80 degrees C until RNA extraction and were used to generate the libraries. PBMCs were separated from peripheral blood using Ficoll-Hypaque density gradient centrifugation and then cryopreserved in liquid nitrogen. Points the paper makes about the study in general: The highest TCR clonal expansion was observed in HAM/TSP patients, whereas the lowest was observed in MS patients, even when compared with healthy controls. No identical CDR3 amino acid sequences were shared among expanded clones across subjects, suggesting private TCR-beta repertoires in all groups.

V has 6 bases trimmed and J has 3 bases trimmed; junction bases matching no gene number 16. CDR1 and CDR2, per the germline V gene, are KGHDR and SFDVKD. The CDR3 starts with the cysteine, ends with the phenylalanine, and has 19 residues. The read is trimmed to its CDR3 DNA, 57 bases read in frame from base 1. cDNA was synthesized by template-switch 5'RACE using a primer carrying a 10-nucleotide random unique molecular identifier by which each TCR transcript was tagged. Each sequencing run produced over 170 million TCR-beta sequences covering 15-18 subjects. Total RNA was extracted with the RNeasy kit. The KAPA Real-time Library Amplification kit was used to amplify TCR-beta VDJ regions with primers targeting the TCR constant region and the 5'RACE anchor. A first PCR added sample indexes and Illumina adaptors, and a second PCR then raised library yield. After Ampure bead purification, the roughly 650 bp TCR product was size-selected on a 2% E-gel SizeSelection system. Library quality was checked on a Bioanalyzer, concentration was measured with Qubit, and libraries were quantified with the Kapa Library Quantification kit before pooling. An Illumina HiSeq 2500 sequenced the libraries paired-end 2 x 150 bp. To increase sequence diversity, 25-30% phiX was spiked into each library pool. The authors' analysis ran thus. The UMI-based MiGEC pipeline processed quality-filtered reads and removed over 75% of raw TCR sequences during error correction. VDJ genes were aligned to IMGT germline references, and each clonotype was defined by a unique CDR3 amino acid sequence together with V-J genes. Clonal expansion, Shannon diversity and CDR3 relatedness were evaluated with VDJtools (CalcPairwiseDistances, ClusterSamples), while phylogenetic trees were built in CLCbio workbench. Using coefficient-of-variation modelling across technical triplicates, the study counted a clone as expanded if it had at least 8 unique UMIs. The public reads were reanalyzed by TCRdb: fastp trimming at Q25, MiXCR alignment, in-frame beta chains only. Rows are combined by CDR3 protein, so each entry shows the most common genes and DNA. The V and J calls were not made by the authors but by TCRdb's processing. The table for this sample lists about 59,000 distinct CDR3 sequences; 24% of them were counted only once. The ten largest clonotypes hold about 4.3% of the sample.

As regards this clonotype: No antigen is known for it. Base-call qualities are not available, and no considerably larger clone is one nucleotide away.

The specimen sequenced was PBMCs. The receptor was isolated from a man aged 55 to 70 with HTLV-1-associated myelopathy (HAM/TSP). The rearranged chain carries TRBV24-1 and TRBJ2-6; the central 7 bases match TRBD1. CDR3 protein: CATSPPPGTAGNGANVLTF. The nucleotide sequence reads TGTGCCACCAGTCCCCCCCCTGGGACAGCCGGCAATGGGGCCAACGTCCTGACTTTC.